The 27 T cell receptor beta chains presented below share a single source sample, sequenced in a study of shared clonotypes between healthy human individuals. The method was immunoSEQ multiplex PCR; TCRdb's version includes in-frame clones alone and lacks a portion of them. The sample includes 1.5 million to 1.9 million clones, 98% seen only once; the top ten take around 0.47%. Specimen: naive CD4+ T cells sorted from blood. Stated subset: CD45RA+ positively selected. These receptors all stem from a man younger than 40 in good health.

The gene calls are TRBV5-1 and TRBJ2-7; 9 bases align to TRBD2. The trim removed 0 bases at V and 2 bases at J, leaving 12 bases unmatched. This CDR3 comprises 18 residues. Germline V gene data show CDR1 as SGHRS and CDR2 as YFSETQ. The CDR3 region is CASSLGTLAGVLPYEQYF. CDR3 coding DNA: TGCGCCAGCAGCTTGGGGACCTTAGCGGGAGTTTTACCCTACGAGCAGTACTTC. Based on the CDR3 plus reference TRBV5-1 and TRBJ2-7, the full variable domain is KAGVTQTPRYLIKTRGQQVTLSCSPISGHRSVSWYQQTPGQGLQFLFEYFSETQRNKGNFPGRFSGRQFSNSRSEMNVSTLELGDSALYLCASSLGTLAGVLPYEQYFGPGTRLTVT.

The rearrangement joins TRBV7-8 to TRBJ1-2; the D gene is possibly TRBD1 (5 bases). Per germline, CDR1 SGHVS and CDR2 FQNEAQ. V was cut by 2 bases and J by 7 bases, with 17 bases left in between. CDR3 size: 15 residues. The CDR3 loop reads CASSLRQGFIGGYTF. The CDR3, as DNA: TGTGCCAGCAGCTTAAGGCAGGGATTTATTGGTGGCTACACCTTC.

The sample holds a few counts of this clone. The gene calls are TRBV14 and TRBJ2-7, with D perhaps TRBD2 (6 bases). CDR1 SGHDN and CDR2 FVKESK come from the germline V gene. There are 14 residues in the CDR3. V lost 4 bases, J lost 2 bases, and 12 bases lay in between. The CDR3 sequence is CASSLQLAAYEQYF. The CDR3 DNA sequence: TGTGCCAGCAGCCTCCAGTTAGCGGCCTACGAGCAGTACTTC.

The chain has TRBV5-3 and TRBJ1-2; D gene uncertain. TRBV5-3 is marked as an open reading frame, function uncertain. This CDR3 comprises 15 residues. Trimming removed 3 bases at V and 2 bases at J, with 14 bases between. The CDR3 bases are TGTGCCAGAAGCTGGAGACTGCGACCAAACTATGGCTACACCTTC. Protein product: CARSWRLRPNYGYTF.

The gene calls are TRBV18 and TRBJ2-2; perhaps D is TRBD1 or TRBD2 (6 bases each). V was cut by 3 bases and J by 6 bases, with 14 bases left in between. CDR1 is KGHSH, CDR2 LQKENI, per germline. The length of the CDR3 is 15 residues. DNA for the CDR3: TGTGCCAGCTCACCGACGGAGGGGGTCGCCGGGGAGCTGTTTTTT. Translated, it gives CASSPTEGVAGELFF.

In nucleotides, the CDR3 is TGTGCCAGCTCACGGACCGGGTCCTCCGAGCACACCGGGGAGCTGTTTTTT. Its protein product is CASSRTGSSEHTGELFF. The J gene is TRBJ2-2, the V gene TRBV18; no clear D gene. This CDR3 is 17 amino acids long. Germline CDR1 is KGHSH and CDR2 is LQKENI. V lost 4 bases and J lost 3, with 18 bases in between.

The chain is built from TRBV7-9 and TRBJ1-2; TRBD1 agrees at 8 bases. Trimming at V came to 4 bases and at J to 6 bases, leaving 10 bases not matched to a gene. The CDR3 length is 15 residues. The germline V gene has CDR1 SEHNR and CDR2 FQNEAQ (reference sequence). The CDR3 spells CASSSRGQGRDGYTF. CDR3 DNA sequence: TGTGCCAGCAGCTCGAGAGGACAGGGAAGAGATGGCTACACCTTC.

This clone was found once. The chain couples TRBV18 to TRBJ2-1; D not certain. V was pared by 6 bases and J by 4 bases, with 16 bases between. This CDR3 contains 15 residues. Germline V gives CDR1 KGHSH, CDR2 LQKENI. The CDR3 DNA reads TGTGCCAGCTCTGTGGTTAGGACCGGGTACAATGAGCAGTTCTTC. This sequence encodes CASSVVRTGYNEQFF.

V is TRBV2 and J is TRBJ2-7, with D maybe TRBD2 (5 bases). Germline-derived CDR1 and CDR2 are SNHLY and FYNNEI. There are 12 residues in the CDR3. Between the trimmed V and J ends, which lost 9 bases and 6 bases, there was a span of 15 bases. CDR3 loop: CASSRERFEQYF. In nucleotides, the CDR3 is TGTGCCAGTTCGAGGGAGAGGTTCGAGCAGTACTTC.

This chain's CDR3 is CASSPATGAGYF. The DNA of the CDR3 is TGTGCCAGCTCACCTGCCACGGGGGCGGGGTACTTC. The J gene is TRBJ2-4, the V gene TRBV18, with D possibly called TRBD1 or TRBD2 (6 bases each). The CDR3 covers 12 residues. CDR1 is KGHSH, CDR2 LQKENI, per germline. The V gene lost 3 bases and the J gene lost 15 bases, with 15 bases spanning the gap.

The genes are TRBV10-2 and TRBJ2-5, with 7 bases matching TRBD1. V lost 6 bases and J lost 1; bases outside the gene matches: 5. CDR3 length: 14 residues. Germline-derived CDR1 and CDR2 are WSHSY and SAAADI. The CDR3 DNA reads as TGCGCCAGCAGGGGACAGCTACGCCAAGAGACCCAGTACTTC. It codes for CASRGQLRQETQYF.

The genes are TRBV6-4 and TRBJ2-7; D is ambiguous. Germline values: CDR1 MRHNA, CDR2 SNTAGT. There are 13 residues in the CDR3. Trimming removed 6 bases from V and 5 bases from J, with 14 bases in between. CDR3 protein: CASRVGSSDEQYF. CDR3 bases: TGTGCCAGCAGGGTTGGATCGAGCGACGAGCAGTACTTC.

CDR3 nucleotides: TGTGCCAGCAGCTTGCAGGGGGCTGAAGAGACCCAGTACTTC. Its translation is CASSLQGAEETQYF. The chain uses TRBV5-5 and TRBJ2-5; 8 bases are a match to TRBD1. The CDR3 has 14 amino acids. Germline CDR1 reads SGHKS; CDR2 reads YYEKEE (reference sequence). V was pared by 1 base and J by 3 bases, with 2 bases of the junction left unmatched.

This chain uses TRBV11-2 with TRBJ2-2; 8 bases map to TRBD2. This CDR3 contains 16 residues. Germline V gene data show CDR1 as SGHAT and CDR2 as FQNNGV. J lost 6 bases, V lost 4 bases, and 10 bases had no gene match. Here the CDR3 DNA reads TGTGCCAGCAGCTGGCGGGGGGCAAATTTTGCCGGGGAGCTGTTTTTT. The encoded protein is CASSWRGANFAGELFF. The complete variable domain, with remaining parts taken from reference TRBV11-2 and TRBJ2-2, reads EAGVAQSPRYKIIEKRQSVAFWCNPISGHATLYWYQQILGQGPKLLIQFQNNGVVDDSQLPKDRFSAERLKGVDSTLKIQPAKLEDSAVYLCASSWRGANFAGELFFGEGSRLTVL.

In this sample, this clone turned up once. The V call is TRBV10-3, the J call TRBJ2-7; 9 nucleotides line up with TRBD1. From germline, CDR1 is ENHRY and CDR2 SYGVKD. Trimming took 5 bases from V and 2 from J; bases not matched to a gene: 4. The CDR3 is made up of 14 amino acids. The CDR3 sequence is CAISTRDRAYEQYF. The CDR3 nucleotides read TGTGCCATCAGTACTCGGGACAGGGCCTACGAGCAGTACTTC.

For this clone: Within the sample, other DNA sequences also encode this same CDR3. The chain couples TRBV5-1 to TRBJ2-7; D might be TRBD2 (6 bases). V lost 1 base, J lost 4 bases, and 12 bases lay in between. The CDR3 sequence is 14 residues long. Germline V gives CDR1 SGHRS, CDR2 YFSETQ. CDR3 protein: CASSLTGTGYEQYF. In DNA, the CDR3 is TGCGCCAGCAGCTTGACCGGGACTGGATACGAGCAGTACTTC.

The chain has TRBV29-1 and TRBJ2-3; 10 nucleotides agree with TRBD2. The junction had 10 bases not matched to a gene; V was cut back by 4 bases and J by 6 bases. The CDR3 totals 15 residues. In germline, CDR1 is SQVTM, CDR2 ANQGSEA. CDR3 in DNA: TGCAGCGTTGGCCTAAGACTAGCGGGTGGGGATACGCAGTATTTT. It encodes CSVGLRLAGGDTQYF.

This chain connects TRBV5-4 to TRBJ2-1; D may be TRBD2 (6 bases). This CDR3 contains 15 residues. The V gene lost 4 bases and the J gene lost 6 bases, with 17 bases spanning the gap. Germline CDR1 and CDR2: SGHNT and YYREEE (reference sequence). The CDR3 DNA sequence: TGTGCCAGCAGCACGCCCTATGGAGGGTCCAATGAGCAGTTCTTC. Amino acids: CASSTPYGGSNEQFF.

This clone was detected only once. V is TRBV15 and J is TRBJ2-5; 15 nucleotides line up with TRBD2. The CDR3 is 17 amino acids. Germline CDR1 is LNHNV and CDR2 is YYDKDF (reference sequence). The V segment lost 0 bases and the J segment 2 bases; nucleotides outside the gene matches: 1. Here the CDR3 DNA reads TGTGCCACCAGCAGAGAGGGACTAGCGGGAGGACAAGAGACCCAGTACTTC. The encoded protein is CATSREGLAGGQETQYF.

J is TRBJ2-2 and V is TRBV6-5; D is ambiguous. This CDR3 has 14 amino acids. Germline loops: CDR1 MNHEY, CDR2 SVGAGI. Trimming stripped 6 bases from V and 3 bases from J, with 11 bases between. This CDR3 reads CASRLTKDTGELFF. The CDR3 bases are TGTGCCAGCAGGCTAACCAAAGACACCGGGGAGCTGTTTTTT.

This chain uses TRBV5-1 with TRBJ1-1; TRBD1 agrees at 7 bases. Germline CDR1 is SGHRS and CDR2 is YFSETQ. V shed 0 bases, J shed 10 bases, and the junction held 6 bases outside the gene matches. This CDR3 contains 13 residues. The CDR3 loop reads CASSLGTGRLAFF. CDR3 DNA sequence: TGCGCCAGCAGCTTGGGGACAGGTCGTTTAGCTTTCTTT.

Of note for this clone: Other nucleotide sequences from this sample produce the same CDR3. V usage is TRBV18 and J usage is TRBJ1-5, with 9 bases identical to TRBD1. The CDR3 is made up of 15 amino acids. J lost 7 bases, V lost 0 bases, and 4 bases had no gene match. The V gene's germline CDR1 is KGHSH and CDR2 LQKENI. The CDR3 loop is CASSPPGQGGQPQHF. CDR3 coding DNA: TGTGCCAGCTCACCACCGGGACAGGGTGGCCAGCCCCAGCATTTT.

A remark on this clone: The junction shows a germline mismatch at one end, possibly a read error. This CDR3 is CSVKDSLITTDTQYF. CDR3 DNA sequence: TGCAGCGTTAAAGACAGTTTGATAACAACAGATACGCAGTATTTT. The V and J genes are TRBV29-1 and TRBJ2-3; weak D call: TRBD1 (5 bases). Germline CDR1 and CDR2: SQVTM and ANQGSEA. This CDR3 is built from 15 residues.

The chain is built from TRBV5-1 and TRBJ2-3; D remains unclear. CDR1 is SGHRS and CDR2 is YFSETQ in the germline V gene. V shed 0 bases and J shed 4 bases, with 6 bases lying between them. The CDR3 runs to 13 residues. The DNA for the CDR3 is TGCGCCAGCAGCTTGGAACGGCCAGATACGCAGTATTTT. As protein: CASSLERPDTQYF.

V and J are TRBV18 and TRBJ2-7; 10 positions agree with TRBD1. V was pared by 3 bases and J by 5 bases, with 4 bases of the junction left unmatched. The CDR3 runs 14 residues. Germline assignment: CDR1 KGHSH and CDR2 LQKENI. Here the CDR3 reads CASSPPGQGDEQYF. CDR3 DNA: TGTGCCAGCTCACCCCCCGGACAGGGGGACGAGCAGTACTTC.

The V call is TRBV2, the J call TRBJ1-2, with D perhaps matching TRBD1 (6 bases). Germline CDR1 reads SNHLY; CDR2 reads FYNNEI. The CDR3 loop spans 14 amino acids. V lost 6 bases and J 6 bases, leaving 17 bases between the germline ends. The CDR3 reads CASRTGTSRDGYTF. The DNA for the CDR3 is TGTGCCAGCAGAACAGGGACCTCTCGGGATGGCTACACCTTC.

This clone appeared a single time. This chain connects TRBV6-1 to TRBJ2-1, with a tentative D call TRBD1 (6 bases). Germline values: CDR1 MNHNS, CDR2 SASEGT. The CDR3 runs to 14 residues. V was shortened by 4 bases and J by 3 bases, with 10 bases between the two germline ends. The CDR3 protein is CASSGRDIYNEQFF. CDR3 nucleotide sequence: TGTGCCAGCAGTGGCCGGGACATCTACAATGAGCAGTTCTTC.